This T cell receptor (beta chain) was observed in a study of CD8+ T cells in alopecia areata. Study-wide context: Treatment of the treated patients consisted of oral tofacitinib, 5 to 10 mg twice daily.

As regards this clone: Its antigen is not identified.

It was cDNA, reverse transcribed from extracted RNA, that served as the sequencing template. Sequencing was performed with immunoSEQ multiplex PCR; in TCRdb, only in-frame clones are kept and a portion is missing. The data contain about 140,000 clones, roughly 86% of them singletons. Study-wide results and limits: In scalp and blood during tofacitinib, many expanded lesional clones persisted.

Treatment meaning: oral pan-JAK inhibitor, 5-10 mg twice daily. Alopecia areata patients provided lesional scalp punch biopsies and peripheral blood, both collected for the study. The CDR3 is 16 amino acids. V lost 1 base and J lost 0, with 10 bases in between. Germline values: CDR1 MNHEY, CDR2 SMNVEV (reference sequence). The sequencing here drew on CD8+ T cells sorted from blood, taken at week 4, from a patient treated with tofacitinib. This receptor was identified in a human donor with alopecia areata. This chain joins TRBV27 and TRBJ1-5; no definite D call. The CDR3 protein is CASSLFTPYSNQPQHF. The DNA of the CDR3 is TGTGCCAGCAGTTTATTCACCCCATATAGCAATCAGCCCCAGCATTTT.